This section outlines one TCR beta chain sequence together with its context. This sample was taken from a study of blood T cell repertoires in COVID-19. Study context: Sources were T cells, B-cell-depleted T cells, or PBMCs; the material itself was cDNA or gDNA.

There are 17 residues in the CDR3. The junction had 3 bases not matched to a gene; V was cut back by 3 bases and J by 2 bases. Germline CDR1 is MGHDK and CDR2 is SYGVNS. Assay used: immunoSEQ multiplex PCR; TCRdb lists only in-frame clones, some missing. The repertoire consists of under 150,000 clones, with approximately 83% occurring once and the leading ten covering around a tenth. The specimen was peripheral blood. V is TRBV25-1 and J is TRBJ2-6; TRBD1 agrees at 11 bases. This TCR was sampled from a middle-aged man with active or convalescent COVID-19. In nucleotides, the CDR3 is TGTGCCAGCAGTGACCGGGGACAGGGGGCTGGGGCCAACGTCCTGACTTTC. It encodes CASSDRGQGAGANVLTF.